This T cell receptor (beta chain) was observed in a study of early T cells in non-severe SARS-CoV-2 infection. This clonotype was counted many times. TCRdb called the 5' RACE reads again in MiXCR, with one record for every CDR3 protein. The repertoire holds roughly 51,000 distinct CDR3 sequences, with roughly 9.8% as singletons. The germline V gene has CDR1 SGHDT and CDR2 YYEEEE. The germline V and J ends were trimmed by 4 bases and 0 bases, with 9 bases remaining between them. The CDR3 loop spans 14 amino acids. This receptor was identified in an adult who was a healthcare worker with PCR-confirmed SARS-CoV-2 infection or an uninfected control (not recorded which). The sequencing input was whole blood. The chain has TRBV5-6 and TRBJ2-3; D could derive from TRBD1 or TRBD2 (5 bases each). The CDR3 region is CASSRWGSTDTQYF. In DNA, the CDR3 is TGTGCCAGCAGCCGATGGGGGAGCACAGATACGCAGTATTTT.